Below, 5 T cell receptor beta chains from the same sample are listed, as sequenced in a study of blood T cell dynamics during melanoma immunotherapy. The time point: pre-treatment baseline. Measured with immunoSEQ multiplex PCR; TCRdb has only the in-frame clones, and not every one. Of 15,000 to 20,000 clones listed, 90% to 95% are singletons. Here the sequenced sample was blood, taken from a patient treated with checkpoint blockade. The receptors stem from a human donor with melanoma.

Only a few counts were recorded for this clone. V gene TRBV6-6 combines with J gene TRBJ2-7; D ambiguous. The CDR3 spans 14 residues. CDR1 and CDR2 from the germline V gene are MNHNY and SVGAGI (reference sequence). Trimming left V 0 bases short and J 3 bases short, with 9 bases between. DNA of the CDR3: TGTGCCAGCAGTTACTCGCCACGGCTCTACGAGCAGTACTTC. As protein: CASSYSPRLYEQYF.

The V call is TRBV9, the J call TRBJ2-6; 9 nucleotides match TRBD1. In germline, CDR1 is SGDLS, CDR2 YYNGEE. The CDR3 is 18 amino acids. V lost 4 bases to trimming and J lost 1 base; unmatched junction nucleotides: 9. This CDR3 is CASSIRDRVFSGANVLTF. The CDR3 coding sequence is TGTGCCAGCAGCATCCGGGACAGGGTGTTTTCTGGGGCCAACGTCCTGACTTTC.

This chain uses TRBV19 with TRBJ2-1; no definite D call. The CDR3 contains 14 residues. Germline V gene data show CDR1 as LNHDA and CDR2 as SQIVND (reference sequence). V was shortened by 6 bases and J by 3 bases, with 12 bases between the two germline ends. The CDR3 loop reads CASRADGLYNEQFF. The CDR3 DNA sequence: TGTGCCAGTAGGGCGGATGGCCTCTACAATGAGCAGTTCTTC. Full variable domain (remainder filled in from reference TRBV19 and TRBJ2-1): DGGITQSPKYLFRKEGQNVTLSCEQNLNHDAMYWYRQDPGQGLRLIYYSQIVNDFQKGDIAEGYSVSREKKESFPLTVTSAQKNPTAFYLCASRADGLYNEQFFGPGTRLTVL.

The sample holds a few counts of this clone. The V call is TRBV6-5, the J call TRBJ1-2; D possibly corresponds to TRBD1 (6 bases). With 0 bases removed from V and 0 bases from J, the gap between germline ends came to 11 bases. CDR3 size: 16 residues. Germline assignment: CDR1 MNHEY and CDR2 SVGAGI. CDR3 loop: CASSYSPRGTNYGYTF. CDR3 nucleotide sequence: TGTGCCAGCAGTTACTCTCCGAGGGGGACTAACTATGGCTACACCTTC.

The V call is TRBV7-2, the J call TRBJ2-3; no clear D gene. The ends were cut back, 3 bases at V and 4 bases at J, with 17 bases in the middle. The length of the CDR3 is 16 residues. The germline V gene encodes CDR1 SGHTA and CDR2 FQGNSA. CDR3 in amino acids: CASSLRPFSGADTQYF. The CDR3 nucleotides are TGTGCCAGCAGCTTGAGGCCTTTCTCGGGTGCAGATACGCAGTATTTT.